Listed below are T cell receptor beta chains from one sample, sequenced in a study of response to subunit inactivated influenza vaccine. MiXCR was run by TCRdb on the RT-PCR reads, yielding one entry per CDR3 protein. Among some 570,000 distinct CDR3 sequences listed, about 10% were seen once. This sample was shared with a second study, whose subject was T cells expressing NK-cell markers.

Sequencing was performed on PBMCs from blood, taken on the day of vaccination. These receptors were taken from a middle-aged man who received an inactivated influenza vaccine. Each CDR3 is given with its conserved first and last residue. The order of the fields is V gene, D gene, J gene, clone size, CDR3 DNA, CDR3 protein. The D gene is left open where the match is weak. Clone size, where shown, is once, few, many, or a class for clones that have expanded.

TRBV3-1	.	TRBJ1-1	.	TGTGCCAGCAGCCAAGACACAGGGTCCACTGAAGCTTTCTTT	CASSQDTGSTEAFF
TRBV7-2	.	TRBJ2-1	.	TGTGCCAGCGGGGGTCGGGGGGCGTACAATGAGCAGTTCTTC	CASGGRGAYNEQFF
TRBV20-1	.	TRBJ1-1	many	TGCAGTGCGAGGTTTGGTTTTAACACTGAAGCTTTCTTT	CSARFGFNTEAFF
TRBV3-1	.	TRBJ1-1	many	TGTGCCAGCAGCCCCTCGGGGAAGAGAGCTTTCTTT	CASSPSGKRAFF
TRBV5-1	.	TRBJ2-2	.	TGCGCCAGCAGCTTGGTACAAAGAAACACCGGGGAGCTGTTTTTT	CASSLVQRNTGELFF
TRBV12-3/TRBV12-4	.	TRBJ1-1	many	TGTGCCAGCAGTTTAGCGCAGGGCACTGAAGCTTTCTTT	CASSLAQGTEAFF
TRBV5-1	.	TRBJ2-5	.	TGCGCCAGCACCGGGGCGGAAGAGACCCAGTACTTC	CASTGAEETQYF
TRBV20-1	.	TRBJ2-1	.	TGCAGTGCTAGCCCCACTTTAAACAATGAGCAGTTCTTC	CSASPTLNNEQFF
TRBV5-1	.	TRBJ2-1	many	TGCGCCAGCAGCTCGACATGGGAGCAGTTCTTC	CASSSTWEQFF
TRBV9	TRBD1	TRBJ2-1	.	TGTGCCAGCAGCGTAGAGGGACAGGGTCGGGGTGAGCAGTTCTTC	CASSVEGQGRGEQFF
TRBV3-1	TRBD2	TRBJ2-3	many	TGTGCCAGCAGCCAAGACCTGACCGGGACTAGCAACACAGATACGCAGTATTTT	CASSQDLTGTSNTDTQYF
TRBV7-9	.	TRBJ1-4	many	TGTGCCAGCAGCCTGACAGGATCACGGGAAAAACTGTTTTTT	CASSLTGSREKLFF
TRBV6-5	TRBD1	TRBJ2-7	few	TGTGCCAGCAGTTACTCGGGGACAGGGGACTCCTACGAGCAGTACTTC	CASSYSGTGDSYEQYF
TRBV20-1	.	TRBJ2-7	many	TGCAGTGCTAGATCCGTTGGGGACGGCTCCTACGAGCAGTACTTC	CSARSVGDGSYEQYF
TRBV7-9	TRBD1	TRBJ1-4	.	TGTGCCAGCAGCCAAGGAGGGACAGCCAATGAAAAACTGTTTTTT	CASSQGGTANEKLFF
TRBV20-1	.	TRBJ2-4	few	TGCAGTGCTCGCGTGCTCAAAAACATTCAGTACTTC	CSARVLKNIQYF